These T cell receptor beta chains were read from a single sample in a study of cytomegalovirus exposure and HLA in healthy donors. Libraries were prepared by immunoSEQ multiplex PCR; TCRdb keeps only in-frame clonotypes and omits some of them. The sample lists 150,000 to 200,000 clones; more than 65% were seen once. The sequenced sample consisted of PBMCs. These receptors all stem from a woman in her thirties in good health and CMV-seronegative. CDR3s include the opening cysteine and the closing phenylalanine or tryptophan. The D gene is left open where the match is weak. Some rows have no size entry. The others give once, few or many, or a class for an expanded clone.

CDR3 DNA: TGTGCCAGCTCATCTCTTCCCGGGGGGACCTCGTCGGGAGGGGGTACGCAGTATTTT; CDR3 protein: CASSSLPGGTSSGGGTQYF; clone size: .; V gene: TRBV18; J gene: TRBJ2-3; D gene: TRBD2
CDR3 DNA: TGTGCCAGCAGCTTGGTAGCAAGCGCGAACACCGGGGAGCTGTTTTTT; CDR3 protein: CASSLVASANTGELFF; clone size: .; V gene: TRBV5-4; J gene: TRBJ2-2; D gene: .
CDR3 DNA: TGTGCCAGCAGCCAAGTGTCACTTGGAAACACCATATATTTT; CDR3 protein: CASSQVSLGNTIYF; clone size: .; V gene: TRBV4-2; J gene: TRBJ1-3; D gene: .
CDR3 DNA: TGTGCCAGCAGCCTGTGGGGGGGCCCCTACGAGCAGTACTTC; CDR3 protein: CASSLWGGPYEQYF; clone size: once; V gene: TRBV7-2; J gene: TRBJ2-7; D gene: .
CDR3 DNA: TGCAGCGTTGAAGAAGGCGCGGCAGATACGCAGTATTTT; CDR3 protein: CSVEEGAADTQYF; clone size: .; V gene: TRBV29-1; J gene: TRBJ2-3; D gene: .
CDR3 DNA: TGTGCCAGTAGTATTGGGTGGCAGGGGGGCTCTAACACTGAAGCTTTCTTT; CDR3 protein: CASSIGWQGGSNTEAFF; clone size: .; V gene: TRBV19; J gene: TRBJ1-1; D gene: TRBD1
CDR3 DNA: TGTGCCAGCAGTGAATTGTTCGGGGACATCGGAAATTCACCCCTCCACTTT; CDR3 protein: CASSELFGDIGNSPLHF; clone size: .; V gene: TRBV6-1; J gene: TRBJ1-6; D gene: .
CDR3 DNA: TGTGCCAGCAGCCAAGTTGCAGGGGGGTCCGGGGAGCTGTTTTTT; CDR3 protein: CASSQVAGGSGELFF; clone size: .; V gene: TRBV4-2; J gene: TRBJ2-2; D gene: .
CDR3 DNA: TGTGCCAGCTCAAGACAGGGTGTTACAACTAATGAAAAACTGTTTTTT; CDR3 protein: CASSRQGVTTNEKLFF; clone size: .; V gene: TRBV18; J gene: TRBJ1-4; D gene: TRBD1
CDR3 DNA: TGTGCCAGCAGCCAAGATTCTAGCGGGGGCCAAGAGACCCAGTACTTC; CDR3 protein: CASSQDSSGGQETQYF; clone size: .; V gene: TRBV4-2; J gene: TRBJ2-5; D gene: TRBD2
CDR3 DNA: TGTGCCATCAGTGCGGGACTAGCGACGGAGACCCAGTACTTC; CDR3 protein: CAISAGLATETQYF; clone size: .; V gene: TRBV10-3; J gene: TRBJ2-5; D gene: TRBD2
CDR3 DNA: TGTGCCAGCAGCCTGGGAGGGCATCAGCCCCAGCATTTT; CDR3 protein: CASSLGGHQPQHF; clone size: few; V gene: TRBV5-5; J gene: TRBJ1-5; D gene: .
CDR3 DNA: TGTGCCAGCAGCGCGGACAAGCAAAATGAAAAACTGTTTTTT; CDR3 protein: CASSADKQNEKLFF; clone size: .; V gene: TRBV5-6; J gene: TRBJ1-4; D gene: .
CDR3 DNA: TGCGCCAGCAGCTTAGATTCCCGAACAGTAACCTACGAGCAGTACTTC; CDR3 protein: CASSLDSRTVTYEQYF; clone size: .; V gene: TRBV5-1; J gene: TRBJ2-7; D gene: .
CDR3 DNA: TGTGCCAGCAGCCGTCTCGGACAGGGGGCGAACACTGAAGCTTTCTTT; CDR3 protein: CASSRLGQGANTEAFF; clone size: once; V gene: TRBV28; J gene: TRBJ1-1; D gene: TRBD1
CDR3 DNA: TGCGCCAGCAGCCAAGATATGCTGGGCGGGAGCTCCTACAATGAGCAGTTCTTC; CDR3 protein: CASSQDMLGGSSYNEQFF; clone size: few; V gene: TRBV4-1; J gene: TRBJ2-1; D gene: TRBD2
CDR3 DNA: TGTGCCACCAGCAGAGTACTATGGGGGGAGGATGAGCAGTTCTTC; CDR3 protein: CATSRVLWGEDEQFF; clone size: few; V gene: TRBV15; J gene: TRBJ2-1; D gene: .
CDR3 DNA: TGCGCCAGCAGCTCCGGGACTAGCGGGGGGGTTAACAATGAGCAGTTCTTC; CDR3 protein: CASSSGTSGGVNNEQFF; clone size: few; V gene: TRBV5-1; J gene: TRBJ2-1; D gene: TRBD2
CDR3 DNA: TGTGCCAGCAGCTCGGACAGAAGCTCCTACGAGCAGTACTTC; CDR3 protein: CASSSDRSSYEQYF; clone size: .; V gene: TRBV7-9; J gene: TRBJ2-7; D gene: .
CDR3 DNA: TGCAGCGTAGAATGGGGGGGCAGGGGCGCCTACGAGCAGTACTTC; CDR3 protein: CSVEWGGRGAYEQYF; clone size: .; V gene: TRBV29-1; J gene: TRBJ2-7; D gene: .